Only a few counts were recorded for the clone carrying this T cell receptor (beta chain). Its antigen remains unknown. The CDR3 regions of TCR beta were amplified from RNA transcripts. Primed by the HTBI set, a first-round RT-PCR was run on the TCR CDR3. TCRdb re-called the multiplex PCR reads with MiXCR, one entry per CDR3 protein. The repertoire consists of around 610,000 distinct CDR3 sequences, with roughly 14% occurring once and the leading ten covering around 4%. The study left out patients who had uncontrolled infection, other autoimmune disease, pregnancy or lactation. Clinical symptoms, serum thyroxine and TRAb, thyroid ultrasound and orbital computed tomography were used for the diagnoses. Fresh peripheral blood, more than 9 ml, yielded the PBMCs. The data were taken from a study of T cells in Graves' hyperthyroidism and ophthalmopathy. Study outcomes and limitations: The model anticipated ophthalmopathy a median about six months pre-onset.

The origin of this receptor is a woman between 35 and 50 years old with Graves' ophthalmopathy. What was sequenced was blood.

CDR3 DNA: TGTGCCAGCAGCCTCCCGGGGCCTGAAGCTTTCTTT. It specifies CASSLPGPEAFF. The V and J genes are TRBV6-2 or TRBV6-3 and TRBJ1-1; TRBD1 is a possible D gene (5 bases). The germline V and J ends were trimmed by 6 bases and 6 bases, with 11 bases remaining between them. Germline V gene lookup returns CDR1 MNHEY and CDR2 SVGEGT. There are 12 residues in the CDR3.